Listed below are T cell receptor beta chains from one sample, sequenced in a study of neurological immune-mediated disorders. TCRdb re-called the 5' RACE reads with MiXCR, one entry per CDR3 protein. The repertoire holds tens of thousands of distinct CDR3 sequences, with roughly 8% as singletons. The sample taken for sequencing was PBMCs. The origin of the receptors is a woman aged 40 to 50 in good health. Each CDR3 is given with its conserved first and last residue. The D gene is left open where the match is weak. The size of a clone is reported for some rows only, either as once, few or many, or as a class for expanded clones.

clone_size	v_call	j_call	d_call	cdr3_aa	cdr3_nt
many	TRBV6-2/TRBV6-3	TRBJ1-6	TRBD1	CASSYSGTGAKDLHF	TGTGCCAGCAGTTACTCAGGGACAGGCGCCAAAGACCTCCACTTT
-	TRBV7-3	TRBJ2-2	TRBD1	CASSLFQGANGEPFF	TGTGCCAGCAGCTTATTCCAGGGGGCGAACGGGGAGCCGTTTTTT
many	TRBV10-3	TRBJ2-5	-	CAISVEVGETQYF	TGTGCCATCAGTGTGGAGGTTGGCGAGACCCAGTACTTC
many	TRBV20-1	TRBJ1-2	-	CSAQVSGVYGYTF	TGCAGTGCTCAAGTCTCGGGGGTCTATGGCTACACCTTC
many	TRBV29-1	TRBJ1-2	TRBD1	CSGINGTGRHGYTF	TGCAGCGGCATAAACGGGACAGGGCGTCATGGCTACACCTTC
-	TRBV5-4	TRBJ2-5	TRBD2	CASSLAGWPETQYF	TGTGCCAGCAGCCTAGCGGGATGGCCGGAGACCCAGTACTTC
many	TRBV20-1	TRBJ2-1	-	CSASTDFGYNEQFF	TGCAGTGCTAGCACGGACTTTGGCTACAATGAGCAGTTCTTC
many	TRBV20-1	TRBJ1-1	-	CSARTDKGPNTEAFF	TGCAGTGCTAGGACGGATAAGGGGCCGAACACTGAAGCTTTCTTT
many	TRBV24-1	TRBJ2-3	-	CATSEGNEATQYF	TGTGCCACCAGTGAAGGCAACGAGGCTACGCAGTATTTT
many	TRBV7-6	TRBJ2-1	TRBD2	CASSHGLAGGPLGNEQFF	TGTGCCAGCAGCCACGGACTAGCGGGGGGGCCATTAGGCAATGAGCAGTTCTTC
many	TRBV15	TRBJ2-6	-	CATSGLSSGANVLTF	TGTGCCACCAGCGGCCTAAGCTCTGGGGCCAACGTCCTGACTTTC